The 27 T cell receptor beta chains below all came from one sample that was sequenced in a study of T cell repertoires in cytomegalovirus infection. TCRdb ran MiXCR on the reads and lists one entry per CDR3 protein. This sample carries under 600,000 distinct CDR3 sequences, about 15% of them seen once, and the ten largest clones take more than 20%. Input material: CD8+ T cells from PBMCs. These receptors were obtained from a human donor in good health (CMV status not recorded). Some clones in this sample may be carry-over from other donors' samples.

The chain links TRBV10-2 to TRBJ2-7; perhaps TRBD1 as D (5 bases). Trimming removed 5 bases at V and 2 bases at J, with 13 bases between. The CDR3 is 14 amino acids. Germline CDR1 and CDR2: WSHSY and SAAADI. Written as DNA, the CDR3 is TGCGCCAGCAGTAGCAGGGAAAGGGCCTACGAGCAGTACTTC. It encodes CASSSRERAYEQYF.

On this clonotype itself: A much larger clone differs by one base, so this may be a read error. Since the CDR3 does not end with the conserved phenylalanine or tryptophan, this likely comes from a read error. The V and J genes are TRBV7-1 and TRBJ2-1; 10 bases are shared with TRBD2. TRBV7-1 is an ORF for which the function is uncertain. After removal of 8 bases from V and 6 bases from J, the junction contained 31 bases not matched to a gene. CDR3 length equals 22 residues. The CDR3: CASGHRGPLAGEDYLLLNEQFL. Here the CDR3 DNA reads TGTGCCAGCGGCCACCGGGGGCCGCTAGCGGGAGAAGACTACTTACTCCTCAATGAGCAGTTCTTA.

The rearrangement uses TRBV20-1 and TRBJ2-7; 8 bases match TRBD1. Germline CDR1 is DFQATT and CDR2 is SNEGSKA (reference sequence). Unmatched junction bases numbered 8, after V lost 2 bases and J lost 5 bases. The CDR3 is made up of 14 amino acids. The CDR3 DNA is TGCAGTGCTAGAAGCGAAGGACAGGGCCACGAGCAGTACTTC. This encodes CSARSEGQGHEQYF.

The chain links TRBV6-5 to TRBJ2-1, with D possibly TRBD2 on 6 matching bases. The CDR3 extends over 15 amino acids. V was shortened by 0 bases and J by 6 bases, with 12 bases between the two germline ends. The V gene's germline CDR1 is MNHEY and CDR2 SVGAGI. CDR3 loop: CASSYSLGGANEQFF. CDR3 DNA sequence: TGTGCCAGCAGTTACTCGTTAGGAGGGGCCAATGAGCAGTTCTTC.

This clonotype occurred many times. This chain connects TRBV12-5 to TRBJ2-5, with TRBD1 as a possible D gene (6 bases). CDR1 is LGHNT, CDR2 FRNRAP, per germline. Trimming stripped 2 bases from V and 2 bases from J, with 18 bases between. This CDR3 comprises 17 residues. CDR3 sequence reads: CASGLWLAGDQQETQYF. The CDR3 DNA reads as TGTGCTAGTGGTTTGTGGCTGGCAGGGGACCAACAAGAGACCCAGTACTTC.

Many counts were recorded for this clonotype. The rearrangement uses TRBV7-9 and TRBJ1-1, with a weak D call TRBD1 (6 bases). Trimming took 6 bases from V and 1 from J, leaving 12 bases between them. Germline CDR1 and CDR2: SEHNR and FQNEAQ (reference sequence). There are 14 residues in the CDR3. CDR3 nucleotide sequence: TGTGCCAGCAGGGAGGGGGGTACGAACACTGAAGCTTTCTTT. Translating gives CASREGGTNTEAFF. The full variable domain, in which reference TRBV7-9 and TRBJ1-1 provide the parts outside the CDR3, is DTGVSQNPRHKITKRGQNVTFRCDPISEHNRLYWYRQTLGQGPEFLTYFQNEAQLEKSRLLSDRFSAERPKGSFSTLEIQRTEQGDSAMYLCASREGGTNTEAFFGQGTRLTVV.

This clonotype was seen at least ten times. The V and J genes are TRBV7-2 and TRBJ2-2; TRBD2 matches 12 bases. Germline CDR1 and CDR2: SGHTA and FQGNSA. The ends lost 5 bases at V and 6 bases at J; junction bases unmatched: 7. This CDR3 is 16 amino acids long. CDR3 loop: CASSPSSGGAAGELFF. The CDR3 coding sequence is TGTGCCAGCAGCCCCTCTAGCGGGGGGGCCGCCGGGGAGCTGTTTTTT.

The genes are TRBV5-1 and TRBJ1-6; D uncertain. The V gene lost 0 bases and the J gene lost 11 bases, with 6 bases spanning the gap. Per germline, CDR1 SGHRS and CDR2 YFSETQ. This CDR3 has 12 amino acids. CDR3 in DNA: TGCGCCAGCAGCTTGGAGGGTACACCCCTCCACTTT. Amino acids: CASSLEGTPLHF.

As regards this clonotype: A much bigger clone sits one base away, suggesting this may be a read error. The CDR3 region is CASSLAGGGYYNEQCF. In DNA, the CDR3 is TGTGCCAGCAGTTTAGCGGGGGGGGGTTACTACAATGAGCAGTGCTTC. This chain joins TRBV27 and TRBJ2-1; 9 bases are a match to TRBD2. The CDR3 is 16 residues long. The germline gives CDR1 MNHEY, CDR2 SMNVEV (reference sequence).

The chain uses TRBV6-4 and TRBJ1-1; TRBD1 matches 7 bases. The ends lost 6 bases at V and 3 bases at J; junction bases unmatched: 10. Germline CDR1 is MRHNA and CDR2 is SNTAGT. CDR3 length: 15 amino acids. CDR3 protein: CASRRGQGMDTEAFF. CDR3 DNA sequence: TGTGCCAGCAGGAGGGGGCAGGGAATGGACACTGAAGCTTTCTTT.

The V call is TRBV15, the J call TRBJ1-3, with D maybe TRBD1 (5 bases). Trimming cost V 2 bases and J 6 bases, with 8 bases left between them. Germline V gene data show CDR1 as LNHNV and CDR2 as YYDKDF (reference sequence). The CDR3 extends over 13 amino acids. This CDR3 is CATSRLGQNTIYF. The DNA of the CDR3 is TGTGCCACCAGCAGACTAGGACAAAACACCATATATTTT.

This chain connects TRBV19 to TRBJ2-7; D is undetermined. Trimming pared 0 bases from V and 0 bases from J, leaving 9 bases between. The CDR3 is 15 amino acids. Germline CDR1 LNHDA, CDR2 SQIVND (reference sequence). The CDR3 sequence is CASSIENTRSYEQYF. The DNA of the CDR3 is TGTGCCAGTAGTATAGAGAACACTCGCTCCTACGAGCAGTACTTC.

The chain is built from TRBV27 and TRBJ1-1; TRBD1 aligns across 8 bases. J gave up 4 bases and V 5 bases, and 6 bases lay outside the gene matches. Germline lookup yields CDR1 MNHEY and CDR2 SMNVEV (reference sequence). This CDR3 spans 14 amino acids. CDR3 loop: CASSPPGGFTEAFF. DNA for the CDR3: TGTGCCAGCAGTCCCCCAGGGGGCTTCACTGAAGCTTTCTTT.

The sample holds many counts of this clonotype. This chain connects TRBV6-1 to TRBJ2-7, with 7 nucleotides matching TRBD1. Losses at the gene ends were 4 bases for V and 3 bases for J; bases not matched to a gene: 9. This CDR3 has 15 residues. The germline V gene encodes CDR1 MNHNS and CDR2 SASEGT. The CDR3 protein is CASSATGEFIYEQYF. CDR3 DNA sequence: TGTGCCAGCAGTGCTACAGGGGAGTTCATCTACGAGCAGTACTTC.

J is TRBJ2-1 and V is TRBV5-4; TRBD1 aligns across 7 bases. The trim removed 0 bases at V and 5 bases at J, leaving 11 bases unmatched. CDR1 is SGHNT, CDR2 YYREEE, per germline (reference sequence). This CDR3 has 17 amino acids. The CDR3 coding sequence is TGTGCCAGCAGCTTGGATCGTGACAGGGCCTTAGACAATGAGCAGTTCTTC. It specifies CASSLDRDRALDNEQFF.

This clonotype occurred many times. This rearrangement joins TRBV11-2 to TRBJ2-7; maybe TRBD2 (6 bases). CDR3 length: 14 residues. Trimming pared 5 bases from V and 5 bases from J, leaving 16 bases between. Germline values: CDR1 SGHAT, CDR2 FQNNGV. CDR3 protein: CASSPWRAGNEQYF. CDR3 sequence (DNA): TGTGCCAGCAGCCCTTGGAGGGCGGGGAACGAGCAGTACTTC.

This clonotype has a handful of counts. The chain links TRBV5-6 to TRBJ2-7, with D perhaps matching TRBD2 (5 bases). Trimming pared 8 bases from V and 3 bases from J, leaving 12 bases between. The CDR3 is 12 amino acids. The germline gives CDR1 SGHDT, CDR2 YYEEEE. The CDR3 DNA is TGTGCCAGTACGGACTTGAGCTACGAGCAGTACTTC. This encodes CASTDLSYEQYF.

This clonotype was seen a handful of times. The J gene is TRBJ2-7, the V gene TRBV6-1; no firm D call. Trimming removed 0 bases from V and 2 bases from J, with 11 bases in between. CDR1 and CDR2 (germline): MNHNS, SASEGT. The CDR3 spans 15 residues. This CDR3 is CASSEAETSPYEQYF. CDR3 in DNA: TGTGCCAGCAGTGAAGCGGAAACGTCCCCCTACGAGCAGTACTTC.

This clonotype was seen ten or more times. The gene calls are TRBV7-9 and TRBJ2-7; 9 positions agree with TRBD2. Germline lookup yields CDR1 SEHNR and CDR2 FQNEAQ (reference sequence). The CDR3 extends over 15 amino acids. V was pared by 5 bases and J by 2 bases, with 7 bases of the junction left unmatched. CDR3 amino acids: CASSGSGRAPYEQYF. Written as DNA, the CDR3 is TGTGCCAGCAGCGGTAGCGGGAGAGCCCCCTACGAGCAGTACTTC.

In regard to this clonotype: An end of the junction differs from the germline gene, which may be a read error. The CDR3 DNA is TGTGCCAGCACCCCACGGGGAGTGTCGACCGGGAAGCTGTTTTTT. This encodes CASTPRGVSTGKLFF. This chain links TRBV7-4 with TRBJ2-2, with D possibly TRBD2 on 5 matching bases. The CDR3 covers 15 residues. Germline V gene lookup returns CDR1 SGHVT and CDR2 SQSDAQ.

This clonotype was seen more than once but under ten times. This chain connects TRBV19 to TRBJ2-1; a weak D match, TRBD1 (6 bases). This CDR3 has 14 residues. The ends were cut back, 5 bases at V and 2 bases at J, with 10 bases in the middle. CDR1 LNHDA and CDR2 SQIVND come from the germline V gene (reference sequence). CDR3 amino acids: CASSPWTAYNEQFF. The CDR3 DNA reads as TGTGCCAGTAGTCCCTGGACAGCCTACAATGAGCAGTTCTTC.

This clonotype occurred a few times. J is TRBJ2-2 and V is TRBV4-2; maybe TRBD1 (6 bases). Germline-derived CDR1 and CDR2 are LGHNA and YNFKEQ. Trimming shortened V by 3 bases and J by 7 bases, and 15 bases separated the two germline ends. CDR3 length: 15 residues. This CDR3 is CASSQVKGESGELFF. The CDR3, as DNA: TGTGCCAGCAGCCAGGTCAAGGGGGAAAGCGGGGAGCTGTTTTTT.

This clonotype has ten or more counts. The chain carries TRBV28 and TRBJ2-1; TRBD2 aligns across 7 bases. The CDR3 covers 16 residues. Germline values: CDR1 MDHEN, CDR2 SYDVKM. The V segment lost 3 bases and the J segment 4 bases; nucleotides outside the gene matches: 9. The CDR3 DNA follows: TGTGCCAGCAGTTTGGGGGGGGAGGCTGCATACAATGAGCAGTTCTTC. Encoded protein: CASSLGGEAAYNEQFF.

In the case of this clonotype: A much larger clone lies a single base off, so this may be a read error. This chain links TRBV27 with TRBJ1-1; a possible D gene is TRBD1 (6 bases). This CDR3 comprises 14 residues. Germline V gene data show CDR1 as MNHEY and CDR2 as SMNVEV (reference sequence). In DNA form, the CDR3 reads TGTGCCTGCAGTGTAACAGGGCTCGGCACTGAAGCTTTCTTT. The encoded protein is CACSVTGLGTEAFF.

This clonotype was seen only a few times. The chain is built from TRBV6-2 or TRBV6-3 and TRBJ2-7; no reliable D call. The germline V gene encodes CDR1 MNHEY and CDR2 SVGEGT. V lost 5 bases, J lost 2 bases, and 22 bases lay in between. The CDR3 consists of 17 residues. CDR3 DNA sequence: TGTGCCAGCAGTCCTCTCACCGGACGCCTGGACGCCTACGAGCAGTACTTC. Its translation is CASSPLTGRLDAYEQYF.

This clonotype showed up many times. V usage is TRBV27 and J usage is TRBJ1-5; D is possibly TRBD1 (5 bases). There are 15 residues in the CDR3. Germline values: CDR1 MNHEY, CDR2 SMNVEV (reference sequence). The V gene lost 5 bases and the J gene lost 0 bases, with 11 bases spanning the gap. CDR3 coding DNA: TGTGCCAGCAGTAGCTGGGACGATAGCAATCAGCCCCAGCATTTT. It encodes CASSSWDDSNQPQHF.

This clonotype occurred many times. CDR3 coding DNA: TGTGCCAGCAGTTTATGGCAGTCAGGCACCGGGGAGCTGTTTTTT. Translated, it gives CASSLWQSGTGELFF. This chain connects TRBV28 to TRBJ2-2; D is uncertain. This CDR3 has 15 amino acids. Germline-derived CDR1 and CDR2 are MDHEN and SYDVKM. V lost 0 bases to trimming and J lost 4 bases, with 9 bases between them.